Given below is one T cell receptor beta chain in context. The conserved phenylalanine or tryptophan normally closing the CDR3 is absent here, so this likely arose from a read error. The DNA is omitted, as the CDR3 cannot be located on it reliably, and the CDR3 follows TCRdb's listing. This sample is part of a study of blood T cell repertoires in COVID-19. For the study at large: T cells, B-cell-depleted T cells, or PBMCs provided the cDNA or gDNA that served as material.

Per the authors' pipeline: Estimation of nucleated cell counts relied on the amplification of reference gene primers. The method was immunoSEQ multiplex PCR; TCRdb's version includes in-frame clones alone and lacks a portion of them. V, J and clone size are taken as reported in that table, and D and trimming were inferred from the DNA itself. The table shows about 190,000 clones, with more than 75% occurring only once. CDR1 is KGHDR and CDR2 is SFDVKD in the germline V gene. The CDR3 has 12 residues if both end residues are counted. This TCR was sampled from a human donor in a cohort sampled during active COVID-19. The chain combines TRBV24-1 with TRBJ1-2; the D call of TRBD1 is as the table states it, not checked on the DNA. Sequencing was done on a sample of peripheral blood. CDR3 sequence: CATSDSTGGWFL.